This is a list of T cell receptor beta chains from one sample in a study of blood T cell repertoires in COVID-19. Here immunoSEQ multiplex PCR was the method, and the copy in TCRdb shows in-frame clones only, minus some. The profile covers 90,000 to 100,000 clones, with less than 95% appearing a single time and over 4.5% taken by the ten largest. The sequencing input was peripheral blood. All receptors derive from a man aged 50 to 60 with acute or convalescent COVID-19. Each CDR3 is given with its conserved first and last residue. The D gene is left open where the match is weak. Rows may omit the clone size; those that give it use once, few, many or a size class.

j_gene | abundance | v_gene | d_gene | CDR3aa | CDR3nt
TRBJ1-4 | . | TRBV4-1 | . | CASTFGAGWNEKLFF | TGCGCCAGCACCTTTGGGGCAGGGTGGAATGAAAAACTGTTTTTT
TRBJ1-6 | . | TRBV6-5 | . | CASSYGQYNSPLHF | TGTGCCAGCAGTTACGGGCAATATAATTCACCCCTCCACTTT
TRBJ1-4 | . | TRBV11-2 | . | CASSLGGEGFEKLFF | TGTGCCAGCAGCTTAGGGGGGGAAGGTTTTGAAAAACTGTTTTTT
TRBJ1-1 | . | TRBV19 | TRBD1 | CASRDSGGNTEAFF | TGTGCCAGTCGGGACAGTGGAGGGAACACTGAAGCTTTCTTT
TRBJ2-3 | . | TRBV7-2 | . | CASSPSLAVSTDTQYF | TGTGCCAGCAGCCCGTCTCTAGCTGTTAGCACAGATACGCAGTATTTT
TRBJ2-7 | . | TRBV19 | . | CASSISPLYEQYF | TGTGCCAGTAGTATATCCCCCCTCTACGAGCAGTACTTC
TRBJ2-5 | . | TRBV7-2 | . | CASSLAQIKTQYF | TGTGCCAGCAGCTTAGCGCAGATTAAGACCCAGTACTTC
TRBJ1-4 | . | TRBV5-1 | TRBD1 | CASTTGGGEKLFF | TGCGCCAGCACCACAGGGGGCGGCGAAAAACTGTTTTTT
TRBJ1-2 | . | TRBV5-1 | TRBD1 | CASRVRDSPNYGYTF | TGCGCCAGCAGAGTGAGGGACAGTCCTAACTATGGCTACACCTTC
TRBJ2-7 | . | TRBV15 | . | CATSRARASYEQYF | TGTGCCACCAGCAGAGCGAGGGCATCCTACGAGCAGTACTTC
TRBJ2-5 | . | TRBV7-6 | . | CASSLSGETQYF | TGTGCCAGCAGCTTATCGGGGGAGACCCAGTACTTC
TRBJ2-2 | once | TRBV19 | TRBD2 | CASSSLAGTTGELFF | TGTGCCAGTAGTTCCCTAGCGGGAACAACCGGGGAGCTGTTTTTT
TRBJ1-2 | . | TRBV10-3 | . | CAPTEGEGYGYTF | TGTGCCCCCACGGAGGGTGAAGGCTATGGCTACACCTTC
TRBJ2-5 | . | TRBV3-1/TRBV3-2 | TRBD2 | CASSHRGEGRATGTQYF | TGTGCCAGCAGCCATCGTGGGGAGGGAAGGGCCACAGGGACCCAGTACTTC
TRBJ1-2 | . | TRBV3-1/TRBV3-2 | . | CASSPKLGGGGYGYTF | TGTGCCAGCAGCCCCAAACTGGGAGGTGGCGGTTATGGCTACACCTTC
TRBJ1-5 | . | TRBV5-8 | . | CASSHSNQPQHF | TGTGCCAGCAGCCATAGCAATCAGCCCCAGCATTTT
TRBJ2-7 | . | TRBV18 | TRBD1 | CASSPPGTGGHEQYF | TGTGCCAGCTCACCACCAGGGACAGGGGGCCACGAGCAGTACTTC
TRBJ2-7 | . | TRBV5-1 | TRBD2 | CASSLSAGTTYEQYF | TGCGCCAGCAGCTTGTCAGCGGGAACCACCTACGAGCAGTACTTC
TRBJ1-3 | . | TRBV3-1/TRBV3-2 | . | CASSSRDTIYF | TGTGCCAGCAGCTCTCGGGACACCATATATTTT
TRBJ2-5 | . | TRBV27 | TRBD1 | CASSSDRGRQETQYF | TGTGCCAGCAGTTCTGACAGGGGGCGACAAGAGACCCAGTACTTC